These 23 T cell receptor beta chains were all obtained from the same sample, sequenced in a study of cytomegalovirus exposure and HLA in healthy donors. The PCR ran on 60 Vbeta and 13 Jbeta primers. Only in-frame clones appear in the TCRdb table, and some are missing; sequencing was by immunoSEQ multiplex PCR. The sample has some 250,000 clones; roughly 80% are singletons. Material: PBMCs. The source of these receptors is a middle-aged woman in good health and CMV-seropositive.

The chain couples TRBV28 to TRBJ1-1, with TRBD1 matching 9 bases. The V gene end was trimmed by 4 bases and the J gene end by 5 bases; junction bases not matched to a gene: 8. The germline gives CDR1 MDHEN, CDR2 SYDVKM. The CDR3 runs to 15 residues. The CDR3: CASSSYRGRGTEAFF. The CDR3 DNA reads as TGTGCCAGCAGTTCCTACAGGGGGCGCGGGACTGAAGCTTTCTTT.

The CDR3 bases are TGTGCCAGCAAACCCACAGAGGGGGCCCAAGAGACCCAGTACTTC. This sequence encodes CASKPTEGAQETQYF. The J gene is TRBJ2-5, the V gene TRBV9, with 7 bases lining up with TRBD1. CDR3 length equals 15 residues. The ends lost 6 bases at V and 1 base at J; junction bases unmatched: 9. Germline V gene data show CDR1 as SGDLS and CDR2 as YYNGEE. The variable domain in full, with the rest retrieved from reference TRBV9 and TRBJ2-5, is DSGVTQTPKHLITATGQRVTLRCSPRSGDLSVYWYQQSLDQGLQFLIQYYNGEERAKGNILERFSAQQFPDLHSELNLSSLELGDSALYFCASKPTEGAQETQYFGPGTRLLVL.

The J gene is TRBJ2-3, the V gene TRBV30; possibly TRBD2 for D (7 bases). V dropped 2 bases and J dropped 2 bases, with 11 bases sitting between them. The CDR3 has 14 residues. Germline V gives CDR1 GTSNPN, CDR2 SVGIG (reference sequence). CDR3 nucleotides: TGTGCCTGGAGTTGGGGGGGCGACACAGATACGCAGTATTTT. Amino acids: CAWSWGGDTDTQYF.

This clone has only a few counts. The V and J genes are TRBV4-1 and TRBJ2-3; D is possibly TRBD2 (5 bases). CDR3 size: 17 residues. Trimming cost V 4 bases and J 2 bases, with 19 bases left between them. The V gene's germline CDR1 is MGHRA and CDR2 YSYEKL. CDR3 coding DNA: TGCGCCAGCAGCCTGAAAGCACGGGAAGCGGACACAGATACGCAGTATTTT. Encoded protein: CASSLKAREADTDTQYF.

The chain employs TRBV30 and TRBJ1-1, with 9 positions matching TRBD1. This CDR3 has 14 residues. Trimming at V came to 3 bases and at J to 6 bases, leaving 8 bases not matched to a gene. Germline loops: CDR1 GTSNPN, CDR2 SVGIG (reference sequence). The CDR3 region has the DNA TGTGCCTGGAGATTAACAGGGGGCTACGCTGAAGCTTTCTTT. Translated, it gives CAWRLTGGYAEAFF.

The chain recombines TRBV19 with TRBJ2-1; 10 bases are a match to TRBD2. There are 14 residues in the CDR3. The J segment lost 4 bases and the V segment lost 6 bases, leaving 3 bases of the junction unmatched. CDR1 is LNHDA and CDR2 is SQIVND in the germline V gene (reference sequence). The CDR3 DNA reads TGTGCCAGTAGGGAGCGGGAGGGGTACAATGAGCAGTTCTTC. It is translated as CASREREGYNEQFF.

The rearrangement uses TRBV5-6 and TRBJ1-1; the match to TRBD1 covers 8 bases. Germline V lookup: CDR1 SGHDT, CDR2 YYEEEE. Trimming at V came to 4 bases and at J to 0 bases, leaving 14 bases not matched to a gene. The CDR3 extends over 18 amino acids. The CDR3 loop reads CASSTSPGQALMNTEAFF. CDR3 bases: TGTGCCAGCAGCACCAGCCCGGGACAGGCACTAATGAACACTGAAGCTTTCTTT.

The CDR3 reads CASSYSLVPPRNEQYF. CDR3 DNA: TGTGCCAGCAGTTACTCCCTCGTGCCCCCGAGGAACGAGCAGTACTTC. This chain links TRBV6-5 with TRBJ2-7; D ambiguous. CDR1 MNHEY and CDR2 SVGAGI come from the germline V gene. The CDR3 consists of 16 residues. V was cut by 0 bases and J by 5 bases, with 17 bases left in between.

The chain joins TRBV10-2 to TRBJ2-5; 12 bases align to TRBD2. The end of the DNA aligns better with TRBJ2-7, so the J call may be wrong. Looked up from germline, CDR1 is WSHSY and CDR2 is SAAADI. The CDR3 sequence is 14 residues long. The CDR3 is CASRPGLAGAEQYF. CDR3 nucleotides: TGCGCCAGCAGGCCGGGACTAGCGGGTGCCGAGCAGTACTTC.

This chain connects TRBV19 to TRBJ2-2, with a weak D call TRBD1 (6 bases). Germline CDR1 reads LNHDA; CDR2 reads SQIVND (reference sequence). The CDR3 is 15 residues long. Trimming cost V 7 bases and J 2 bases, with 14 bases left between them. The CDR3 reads CASNSNRANTGELFF. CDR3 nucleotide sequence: TGTGCCAGTAATTCCAACAGGGCTAACACCGGGGAGCTGTTTTTT. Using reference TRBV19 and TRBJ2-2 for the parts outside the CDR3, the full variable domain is DGGITQSPKYLFRKEGQNVTLSCEQNLNHDAMYWYRQDPGQGLRLIYYSQIVNDFQKGDIAEGYSVSREKKESFPLTVTSAQKNPTAFYLCASNSNRANTGELFFGEGSRLTVL.

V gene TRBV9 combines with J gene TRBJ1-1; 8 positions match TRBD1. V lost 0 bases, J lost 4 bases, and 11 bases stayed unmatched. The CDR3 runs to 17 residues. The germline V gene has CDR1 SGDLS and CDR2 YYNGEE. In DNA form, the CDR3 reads TGTGCCAGCAGCGTAGGGGGTCAGGGGGCTCGGGGCACTGAAGCTTTCTTT. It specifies CASSVGGQGARGTEAFF.

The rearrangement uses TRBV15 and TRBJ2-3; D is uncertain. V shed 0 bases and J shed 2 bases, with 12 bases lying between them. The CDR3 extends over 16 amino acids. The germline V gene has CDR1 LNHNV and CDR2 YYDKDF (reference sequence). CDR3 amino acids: CATSREVLGPTDTQYF. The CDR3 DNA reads TGTGCCACCAGCAGAGAGGTACTCGGTCCCACAGATACGCAGTATTTT.

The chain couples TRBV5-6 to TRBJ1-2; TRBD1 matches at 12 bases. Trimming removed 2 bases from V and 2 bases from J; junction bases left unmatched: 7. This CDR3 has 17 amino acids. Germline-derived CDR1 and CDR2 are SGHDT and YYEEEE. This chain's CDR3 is CASSLGTGGIGNYGYTF. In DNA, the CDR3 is TGTGCCAGCAGCTTAGGGACAGGGGGCATCGGGAACTATGGCTACACCTTC. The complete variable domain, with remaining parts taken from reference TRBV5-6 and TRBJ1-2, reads DAGVTQSPTHLIKTRGQQVTLRCSPKSGHDTVSWYQQALGQGPQFIFQYYEEEERQRGNFPDRFSGHQFPNYSSELNVNALLLGDSALYLCASSLGTGGIGNYGYTFGSGTRLTVV.

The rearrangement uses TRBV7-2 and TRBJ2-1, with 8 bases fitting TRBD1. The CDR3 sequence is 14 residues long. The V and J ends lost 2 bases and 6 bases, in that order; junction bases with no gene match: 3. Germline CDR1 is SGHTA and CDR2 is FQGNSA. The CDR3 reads CASSLQGAGNEQFF. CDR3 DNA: TGTGCCAGCAGCTTACAGGGGGCGGGCAATGAGCAGTTCTTC. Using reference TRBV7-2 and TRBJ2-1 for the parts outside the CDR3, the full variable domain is GAGVSQSPSNKVTEKGKDVELRCDPISGHTALYWYRQSLGQGLEFLIYFQGNSAPDKSGLPSDRFSAERTGGSVSTLTIQRTQQEDSAVYLCASSLQGAGNEQFFGPGTRLTVL.

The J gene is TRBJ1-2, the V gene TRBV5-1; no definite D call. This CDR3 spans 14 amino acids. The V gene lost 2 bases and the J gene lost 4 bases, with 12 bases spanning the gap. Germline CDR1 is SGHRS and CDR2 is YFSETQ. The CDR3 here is CASSFGLTAYGYTF. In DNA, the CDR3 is TGCGCCAGCAGCTTTGGACTGACCGCCTATGGCTACACCTTC.

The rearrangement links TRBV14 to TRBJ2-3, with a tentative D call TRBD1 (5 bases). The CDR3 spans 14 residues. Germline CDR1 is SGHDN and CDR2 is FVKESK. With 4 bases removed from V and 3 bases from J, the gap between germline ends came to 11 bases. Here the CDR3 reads CASSLRDRTDTQYF. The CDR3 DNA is TGTGCCAGCAGCCTTAGAGACAGAACAGATACGCAGTATTTT.

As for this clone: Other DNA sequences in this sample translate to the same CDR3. The CDR3 coding sequence is TGCGCCAGCAGCTTGGCAAGAGACACTGAAGCTTTCTTT. Encoded protein: CASSLARDTEAFF. This sequence joins TRBV5-1 and TRBJ1-1; D is unresolved. CDR3 length: 13 residues. V was clipped by 0 bases and J by 3 bases, with 6 bases between them. Germline CDR1 and CDR2: SGHRS and YFSETQ.

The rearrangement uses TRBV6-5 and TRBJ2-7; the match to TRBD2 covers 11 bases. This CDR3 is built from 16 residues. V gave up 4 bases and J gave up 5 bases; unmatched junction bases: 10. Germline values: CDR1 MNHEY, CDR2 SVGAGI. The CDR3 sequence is CASSSLIAGGLDEQYF. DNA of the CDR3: TGTGCCAGCAGTTCTTTGATAGCGGGAGGGTTGGACGAGCAGTACTTC.

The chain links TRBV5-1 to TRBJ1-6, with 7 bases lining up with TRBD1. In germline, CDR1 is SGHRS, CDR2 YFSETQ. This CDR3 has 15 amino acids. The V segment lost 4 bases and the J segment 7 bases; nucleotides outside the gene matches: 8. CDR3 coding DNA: TGCGCCAGCAGCCGGGAGTGGACAGGAAATTCACCCCTCCACTTT. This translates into CASSREWTGNSPLHF.

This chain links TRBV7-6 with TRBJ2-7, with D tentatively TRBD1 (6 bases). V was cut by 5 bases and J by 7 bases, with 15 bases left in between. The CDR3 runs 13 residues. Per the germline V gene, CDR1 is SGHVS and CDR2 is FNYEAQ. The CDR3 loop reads CASSLLDDREQYF. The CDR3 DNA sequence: TGTGCCAGCAGCCTCCTCGATGACAGGGAGCAGTACTTC.

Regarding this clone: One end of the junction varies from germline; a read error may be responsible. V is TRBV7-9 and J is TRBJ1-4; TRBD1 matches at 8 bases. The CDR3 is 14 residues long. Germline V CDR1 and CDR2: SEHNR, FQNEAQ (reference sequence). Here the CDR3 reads CSSSFTQGGEKLFF. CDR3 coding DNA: TGTTCCAGCAGCTTCACACAGGGGGGCGAAAAACTGTTTTTT.

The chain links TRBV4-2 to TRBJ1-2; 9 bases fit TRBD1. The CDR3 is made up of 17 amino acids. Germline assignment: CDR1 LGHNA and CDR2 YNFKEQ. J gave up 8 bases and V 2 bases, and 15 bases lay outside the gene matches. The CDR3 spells CASSQSGTGRTESGYTF. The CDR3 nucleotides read TGTGCCAGCAGCCAATCCGGGACAGGGAGGACTGAAAGCGGCTACACCTTC.

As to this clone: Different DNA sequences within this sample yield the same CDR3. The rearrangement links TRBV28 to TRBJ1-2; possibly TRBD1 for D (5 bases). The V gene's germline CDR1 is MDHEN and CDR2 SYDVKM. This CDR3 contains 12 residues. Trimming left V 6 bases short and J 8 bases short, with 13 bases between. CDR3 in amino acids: CASSLSGSGYTF. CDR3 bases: TGTGCCAGCAGCCTGTCAGGGTCGGGCTACACCTTC.